These T cell receptor beta chains were read from a single sample in a study of T cell clonotyping in hematopoietic cell transplantation. Profiling relied on immunoSEQ multiplex PCR, and the TCRdb table lists in-frame clones only, not all of them. Among roughly 37,000 clones listed, over 70% were seen once. Source material: peripheral blood mononuclear cells. These receptors all come from a woman between 40 and 55 years old in good health. Some clones in this sample may be carry-over from other donors' samples. Both conserved end residues are part of each CDR3. D genes are given only for firm matches. Size is stated for part of the rows, as once, few or many counts, or as a class when the clone is expanded.

D: TRBD2; J: TRBJ2-7; size: NA; V: TRBV6-1; DNA: TGTGCCAGTTTCCAAAGCGGGAGCTACGAGCAGTACTTC; CDR3: CASFQSGSYEQYF
D: NA; J: TRBJ1-1; size: NA; V: TRBV30; DNA: TGTGCCTGGAGGGGGACTTGGAACACTGAAGCTTTCTTT; CDR3: CAWRGTWNTEAFF
D: NA; J: TRBJ2-3; size: NA; V: TRBV10-1; DNA: TGCGCCAGCAGTGACTCGATGCGGACAGATACGCAGTATTTT; CDR3: CASSDSMRTDTQYF
D: TRBD1; J: TRBJ2-3; size: NA; V: TRBV11-2; DNA: TGTGCCAGCAGCTTCGACAGGGCTGGCACAGATACGCAGTATTTT; CDR3: CASSFDRAGTDTQYF
D: TRBD2; J: TRBJ2-2; size: NA; V: TRBV30; DNA: TGTGCCTGGAGTCCGACTAGCGAGAACACCGGGGAGCTGTTTTTT; CDR3: CAWSPTSENTGELFF
D: NA; J: TRBJ2-7; size: NA; V: TRBV19; DNA: TGTGCCAGTAGTATTGGACCTCCAAGCCCCACCTACGAGCAGTACTTC; CDR3: CASSIGPPSPTYEQYF
D: TRBD2; J: TRBJ2-7; size: NA; V: TRBV5-4; DNA: TGTGCCAGCAGCTTCCGAGCGGGGGGGTCCTACGAGCAGTACTTC; CDR3: CASSFRAGGSYEQYF
D: TRBD2; J: TRBJ2-7; size: NA; V: TRBV6-5; DNA: TGTGCCAGCAGTTACCGGTTTTCGGGAGGATACGAGCAGTACTTC; CDR3: CASSYRFSGGYEQYF
D: TRBD2; J: TRBJ2-1; size: NA; V: TRBV19; DNA: TGTGCCAGTATCGCGGGGGATCCCTACAATGAGCAGTTCTTC; CDR3: CASIAGDPYNEQFF
D: NA; J: TRBJ1-5; size: few; V: TRBV19; DNA: TGTGCCAGTAGTAACGCCCTTGGGACCGCCGTTAGCAATCAGCCCCAGCATTTT; CDR3: CASSNALGTAVSNQPQHF
D: NA; J: TRBJ1-4; size: NA; V: TRBV9; DNA: TGTGCCAGCTCCTTTCGGGAAGACGAAAAACTGTTTTTT; CDR3: CASSFREDEKLFF
D: NA; J: TRBJ2-1; size: NA; V: TRBV5-1; DNA: TGCGCCAGCAGCCCACAGTTTGACGCATACAATGAGCAGTTCTTC; CDR3: CASSPQFDAYNEQFF
D: NA; J: TRBJ2-5; size: NA; V: TRBV14; DNA: TGTGCCAGCAGCGGTTCACTCCAAGAGACCCAGTACTTC; CDR3: CASSGSLQETQYF
D: TRBD2; J: TRBJ2-1; size: few; V: TRBV11-2; DNA: TGTGCCAGCAGCTTAAGGGGAGGACTAGCGACCTACAATGAGCAGTTCTTC; CDR3: CASSLRGGLATYNEQFF
D: NA; J: TRBJ1-5; size: once; V: TRBV6-6; DNA: TGTGCCAGCAGCCAATACGGGACGGGGCCCCAGCATTTT; CDR3: CASSQYGTGPQHF
D: NA; J: TRBJ2-3; size: NA; V: TRBV5-1; DNA: TGCGCCAGCAGCTCCACAGGGTATGAAGATACGCAGTATTTT; CDR3: CASSSTGYEDTQYF
D: TRBD1; J: TRBJ1-2; size: NA; V: TRBV29-1; DNA: TGCAGCGTTGAAGAACAGGGGGCCAAAGGCTACACCTTC; CDR3: CSVEEQGAKGYTF
D: NA; J: TRBJ2-3; size: NA; V: TRBV14; DNA: TGTGCCAGCAGCCTCCGTCGGGGCCTCACAGATACGCAGTATTTT; CDR3: CASSLRRGLTDTQYF
D: TRBD2; J: TRBJ2-5; size: NA; V: TRBV11-2; DNA: TGTGCCAGCAGCTTTGCCCTCGGAGCGGGAGCTGCAACCCAGTACTTC; CDR3: CASSFALGAGAATQYF
D: TRBD1; J: TRBJ1-2; size: NA; V: TRBV6-5; DNA: TGTGCCAGCAGTGGCCCAGACAGGGAGGGTGGCTACACCTTC; CDR3: CASSGPDREGGYTF
D: TRBD2; J: TRBJ2-5; size: NA; V: TRBV29-1; DNA: TGCAGTGGGCTAGCGGGAGAAGAGACCCAGTACTTC; CDR3: CSGLAGEETQYF
D: NA; J: TRBJ2-5; size: NA; V: TRBV5-1; DNA: TGCGCCAGCAGGACCGGGACAACGAGCCAAGAGACCCAGTACTTC; CDR3: CASRTGTTSQETQYF
D: NA; J: TRBJ1-3; size: medium-sized; V: TRBV4-1; DNA: TGCGCCAGCAGCCAAGTAGGCAGGGGAGCCTCTTCTGGAAACACCATATATTTT; CDR3: CASSQVGRGASSGNTIYF
D: NA; J: TRBJ1-1; size: NA; V: TRBV29-1; DNA: TGCAGCGTTGAAGATCGAACGAGGGGCGGTACGGAAGCTTTCTTT; CDR3: CSVEDRTRGGTEAFF
D: NA; J: TRBJ1-2; size: NA; V: TRBV6-5; DNA: TGTGCCAGCAGTTTTACGGGACACCCAAACTATGGCTACACCTTC; CDR3: CASSFTGHPNYGYTF
D: NA; J: TRBJ1-2; size: once; V: TRBV7-9; DNA: TGTGCCAGCAGCCCCCCCGTAGGTGGCTACACCTTC; CDR3: CASSPPVGGYTF
D: TRBD1; J: TRBJ1-5; size: NA; V: TRBV7-9; DNA: TGTGCCAGCAGCTTCGGGACAGGCAACAATCAGCCCCAGCATTTT; CDR3: CASSFGTGNNQPQHF
D: NA; J: TRBJ2-7; size: NA; V: TRBV6-1; DNA: TGTGCCAGCAGCGGGACGTCGGAATACGAGCAGTACTTC; CDR3: CASSGTSEYEQYF
D: NA; J: TRBJ2-3; size: NA; V: TRBV30; DNA: TGTGCCTGGAGTGTACTAAGCAGTAGCACAGATACGCAGTATTTT; CDR3: CAWSVLSSSTDTQYF
D: TRBD1; J: TRBJ1-1; size: NA; V: TRBV19; DNA: TGTGCCAGTAGTATACCCTGGGACAGGGTTATACCTGAAGCTTTCTTT; CDR3: CASSIPWDRVIPEAFF
D: NA; J: TRBJ2-7; size: once; V: TRBV2; DNA: TGTGCCAGCAGTGAAAGTCAAGGGCTCTACGAGCAGTACTTC; CDR3: CASSESQGLYEQYF
D: NA; J: TRBJ1-4; size: once; V: TRBV10-3; DNA: TGTGCCATCAGTGACTCCGCAGGTGAAAAACTGTTTTTT; CDR3: CAISDSAGEKLFF
D: TRBD2; J: TRBJ2-3; size: NA; V: TRBV7-3; DNA: TGTGCCAGCAGCTTAACCGGACTAGCCACAGATACGCAGTATTTT; CDR3: CASSLTGLATDTQYF
D: NA; J: TRBJ1-1; size: NA; V: TRBV6-4; DNA: TGTGCCAGCAGCCGGGACGGCTCGGACACTGAAGCTTTCTTT; CDR3: CASSRDGSDTEAFF
D: NA; J: TRBJ2-3; size: NA; V: TRBV9; DNA: TGTGCCAGCAGCCGGGACCTGCGGAGCACAGATACGCAGTATTTT; CDR3: CASSRDLRSTDTQYF
D: TRBD2; J: TRBJ2-3; size: NA; V: TRBV6-1; DNA: TGTGCCAGCAGTGAAGGGGGCTATGAGCGGGAGGCGGATACGCAGTATTTT; CDR3: CASSEGGYEREADTQYF
D: TRBD2; J: TRBJ2-2; size: NA; V: TRBV29-1; DNA: TGCAGCGTTGACCAGGGGACTAGCGGGACCGGGGAGCTGTTTTTT; CDR3: CSVDQGTSGTGELFF
D: NA; J: TRBJ2-7; size: NA; V: TRBV4-1; DNA: TGCGCCAGCAGCCAAGATACTAGCTCCTACGAGCAGTACTTC; CDR3: CASSQDTSSYEQYF
D: TRBD2; J: TRBJ2-2; size: NA; V: TRBV15; DNA: TGTGCCACCAGACTACAAGCGGGAGAGAACACCGGGGAGCTGTTTTTT; CDR3: CATRLQAGENTGELFF
D: TRBD1; J: TRBJ2-7; size: NA; V: TRBV2; DNA: TGTGCCAGCAGCGTTTCGGGACAGGGCTACGAGCAGTACTTC; CDR3: CASSVSGQGYEQYF
D: TRBD2; J: TRBJ2-2; size: NA; V: TRBV7-9; DNA: TGTGCCAGCAGCTTATACAGCGGGAGGACCGGGGAGCTGTTTTTT; CDR3: CASSLYSGRTGELFF
D: NA; J: TRBJ2-1; size: NA; V: TRBV28; DNA: TGTGCCAGCAGTTTAATCCAGGGGCACAATGAGCAGTTCTTC; CDR3: CASSLIQGHNEQFF
D: TRBD1; J: TRBJ1-2; size: NA; V: TRBV28; DNA: TGTGCCAGCAACACAGGGGGGGCACACTATGGCTACACCTTC; CDR3: CASNTGGAHYGYTF
D: TRBD1; J: TRBJ1-1; size: once; V: TRBV5-1; DNA: TGCGCCAGCAGCTTGGGGTGGGGGACAGCTATGAACACTGAAGCTTTCTTT; CDR3: CASSLGWGTAMNTEAFF
D: NA; J: TRBJ1-4; size: NA; V: TRBV15; DNA: TGTGCCACCAGCTCCCCCGCAGGGTCTTTAAATGAAAAACTGTTTTTT; CDR3: CATSSPAGSLNEKLFF
D: NA; J: TRBJ2-5; size: NA; V: TRBV7-9; DNA: TGTGCCAGCAGCTTATCAAATAAAGGGTTAGAGCAGTACTTC; CDR3: CASSLSNKGLEQYF
D: TRBD1; J: TRBJ1-2; size: once; V: TRBV28; DNA: TGTGCCAGCAGAAACTCAGGACAGGATGGCTACACCTTC; CDR3: CASRNSGQDGYTF
D: NA; J: TRBJ1-1; size: NA; V: TRBV6-1; DNA: TGTGCCAGCAGTTCACGGACAGTTAACACTGAAGCTTTCTTT; CDR3: CASSSRTVNTEAFF
D: TRBD1; J: TRBJ2-7; size: NA; V: TRBV5-4; DNA: TGTGCCAGCAGCCTAGGGACAGACGCTGCCTACGAGCAGTACTTC; CDR3: CASSLGTDAAYEQYF
D: NA; J: TRBJ2-7; size: NA; V: TRBV7-2; DNA: TGTGCCAGCAGCTTAGCTGGGACTGTTGACTACGAGCAGTACTTC; CDR3: CASSLAGTVDYEQYF
D: TRBD2; J: TRBJ2-1; size: NA; V: TRBV6-6; DNA: TGTGCCAGCGCGGGGGTAGTCTACAATGAGCAGTTCTTC; CDR3: CASAGVVYNEQFF
D: TRBD2; J: TRBJ2-7; size: NA; V: TRBV4-1; DNA: TGCGCCAGCAGACTCTCATTGGGAGCCGGGGGGACCACCTACGAGCAGTACTTC; CDR3: CASRLSLGAGGTTYEQYF